The 19 T cell receptor beta chains given below trace back to one sample, sequenced in a study of blood T cell repertoires in COVID-19. TCRdb's table, derived via immunoSEQ multiplex PCR, lists solely in-frame clones and lacks some. The data contain approximately 190,000 clones, about 80% of them singletons. Material for sequencing was PBMCs or T cells enriched from blood (not recorded which). These TCRs come from a man aged 35 to 55 who had recovered from COVID-19.

This clone was seen a few times. The V gene is TRBV6-4, the J gene TRBJ2-2; unclear D gene. This CDR3 has 15 residues. Germline V lookup: CDR1 MRHNA, CDR2 SNTAGT. Trimming shortened V by 2 bases and J by 0 bases, and 7 bases separated the two germline ends. CDR3 protein: CASSDISTNTGELFF. The CDR3 DNA sequence: TGTGCCAGCAGTGACATTAGCACGAACACCGGGGAGCTGTTTTTT.

The chain is built from TRBV28 and TRBJ1-1, with 8 bases aligning to TRBD1. CDR3 size: 13 residues. Unmatched junction bases numbered 3, after V lost 6 bases and J lost 3 bases. The germline CDR1 and CDR2 sequences are MDHEN and SYDVKM. Written as DNA, the CDR3 is TGTGCCAGCAGCCTGACAGGGGACACTGAAGCTTTCTTT. As protein: CASSLTGDTEAFF.

The chain joins TRBV12-3 or TRBV12-4 to TRBJ1-2; D might be TRBD1 (5 bases). V was trimmed by 3 bases and J by 7 bases, leaving 12 bases between them. This CDR3 is 13 amino acids long. The CDR3 here is CASSFRLGGGYTF. As DNA, the CDR3 is TGTGCCAGCAGTTTTCGACTGGGGGGTGGCTACACCTTC.

This clone was detected once. The chain uses TRBV5-1 and TRBJ1-2; tentatively, D is TRBD1 (6 bases). Germline CDR1 and CDR2: SGHRS and YFSETQ. V lost 0 bases, J lost 4 bases, and 13 bases lay in between. The CDR3 runs to 15 residues. This chain's CDR3 is CASSLDWGGSYGYTF. CDR3 sequence (DNA): TGCGCCAGCAGCTTGGACTGGGGGGGCAGCTATGGCTACACCTTC.

This chain connects TRBV4-1 to TRBJ1-2; D gene unclear. Germline V gene data show CDR1 as MGHRA and CDR2 as YSYEKL. V lost 2 bases, J lost 3 bases, and 16 bases lay in between. There are 16 residues in the CDR3. Here the CDR3 reads CASSQSAGYSDYGYTF. The CDR3 region has the DNA TGCGCCAGCAGCCAATCGGCAGGATATAGTGACTATGGCTACACCTTC.

The chain is built from TRBV27 and TRBJ2-5, with a weak D call TRBD2 (6 bases). Germline-derived CDR1 and CDR2 are MNHEY and SMNVEV (reference sequence). This CDR3 is built from 15 residues. The V and J ends lost 4 bases and 2 bases respectively, with 14 bases between them. CDR3 region: CASSSSLALQETQYF. The DNA of the CDR3 is TGTGCCAGCAGTTCAAGCCTAGCGTTACAAGAGACCCAGTACTTC.

The chain carries TRBV2 and TRBJ1-2; D perhaps matches TRBD1 (5 bases). The CDR3 loop spans 14 amino acids. Germline V gene sequence: CDR1 SNHLY, CDR2 FYNNEI. The V and J ends lost 6 bases and 8 bases respectively, with 19 bases between them. The CDR3 region is CASSGGVRIGGYTF. The CDR3 nucleotides are TGTGCCAGCAGCGGGGGTGTGAGGATCGGGGGCTACACCTTC.

V and J are TRBV4-2 and TRBJ2-3; TRBD2 might be the D (6 bases). This CDR3 has 14 residues. The V end was cut by 1 base, the J end by 6 bases, with 11 bases between. Per germline, CDR1 LGHNA and CDR2 YNFKEQ. The CDR3 DNA follows: TGTGCCAGCAGCCAAGTCTGGAGCGGGGATACGCAGTATTTT. Its protein is CASSQVWSGDTQYF.

This chain joins TRBV6-4 and TRBJ1-2; TRBD1 matches at 9 bases. V lost 2 bases and J lost 10; bases outside the gene matches: 14. CDR1 and CDR2 from the germline V gene are MRHNA and SNTAGT. This CDR3 has 16 residues. This CDR3 reads CASSDHFKGQGEDYTF. The CDR3 coding sequence is TGTGCCAGCAGTGACCACTTCAAGGGACAGGGCGAGGACTACACCTTC.

This rearrangement joins TRBV6-6 to TRBJ1-1; D is possibly TRBD1 (5 bases). V shed 6 bases and J shed 0 bases, with 32 bases lying between them. The CDR3 has 21 amino acids. Germline lookup yields CDR1 MNHNY and CDR2 SVGAGI (reference sequence). The CDR3 sequence is CASSRDPLDRSQLFMNTEAFF. The CDR3 coding sequence is TGTGCCAGCAGCCGCGACCCCCTAGACAGATCCCAATTATTCATGAACACTGAAGCTTTCTTT.

The chain uses TRBV7-2 and TRBJ1-3; D is perhaps TRBD1 (6 bases). There are 15 residues in the CDR3. V gave up 0 bases and J gave up 6 bases, with 12 bases separating them. Germline CDR1 reads SGHTA; CDR2 reads FQGNSA. Here the CDR3 DNA reads TGTGCCAGCAGCTTAGCAACAGGGCTTGAAAACACCATATATTTT. Translation gives CASSLATGLENTIYF.

The rearrangement uses TRBV6-5 and TRBJ1-2; unclear D gene. V was pared by 6 bases and J by 7 bases, with 18 bases between. Germline V gene sequence: CDR1 MNHEY, CDR2 SVGAGI. The CDR3 is made up of 14 amino acids. DNA of the CDR3: TGTGCCAGCAGCCTTAAACCTCAGGTTGCTGGCTACACCTTC. Translation: CASSLKPQVAGYTF.

This clone was observed a single time. The V and J genes are TRBV19 and TRBJ1-1; 7 nucleotides align to TRBD1. Trimming removed 6 bases from V and 8 bases from J; junction bases left unmatched: 9. Germline CDR1 LNHDA, CDR2 SQIVND (reference sequence). The CDR3 sequence is 13 residues long. For the CDR3, the DNA is TGTGCCAGTAGCCGCCGGGACAGCTTAGAAGCTTTCTTT. Residues: CASSRRDSLEAFF.

This chain joins TRBV7-3 and TRBJ2-7, with D possibly TRBD1 on 6 matching bases. In germline, CDR1 is SGHTA, CDR2 FQGTGA. The CDR3 is 14 amino acids. The germline V and J ends were trimmed by 2 bases and 7 bases, with 15 bases remaining between them. Here the CDR3 reads CASSLAPGAGEQYF. CDR3 in DNA: TGTGCCAGCAGCTTAGCCCCAGGGGCTGGGGAGCAGTACTTC.

The V gene is TRBV15, the J gene TRBJ2-1; tentative D call: TRBD2 (7 bases). Looked up from germline, CDR1 is LNHNV and CDR2 is YYDKDF (reference sequence). The V and J ends lost 3 bases and 1 base respectively, with 16 bases between them. The CDR3 covers 17 residues. The CDR3, as DNA: TGTGCCACCAGCAGGTCTCGCGGGGGCCAGTCCTACAATGAGCAGTTCTTC. Its translation: CATSRSRGGQSYNEQFF.

The chain couples TRBV28 to TRBJ2-2; D not certain. CDR1 MDHEN and CDR2 SYDVKM come from the germline V gene. The germline V and J ends were trimmed by 4 bases and 4 bases, with 4 bases remaining between them. The CDR3 is made up of 12 amino acids. CDR3 nucleotides: TGTGCCAGCAGTTCGAGCACCGGGGAGCTGTTTTTT. It encodes CASSSSTGELFF.

The rearrangement uses TRBV28 and TRBJ1-5; 8 bases fit TRBD1. V dropped 5 bases and J dropped 2; count of bases not matched to a gene: 5. Looked up from germline, CDR1 is MDHEN and CDR2 is SYDVKM. CDR3 length: 15 residues. The CDR3 DNA reads as TGTGCCAGCAGTGGGACAGGTGCCGGCAATCAGCCCCAGCATTTT. This sequence encodes CASSGTGAGNQPQHF. Complete variable domain (other parts from reference TRBV28 and TRBJ1-5): DVKVTQSSRYLVKRTGEKVFLECVQDMDHENMFWYRQDPGLGLRLIYFSYDVKMKEKGDIPEGYSVSREKKERFSLILESASTNQTSMYLCASSGTGAGNQPQHFGDGTRLSIL.

This chain connects TRBV5-1 to TRBJ2-1; tentative D call: TRBD2 (6 bases). The germline V and J ends were trimmed by 4 bases and 6 bases, with 11 bases remaining between them. Germline assignment: CDR1 SGHRS and CDR2 YFSETQ. The CDR3 consists of 13 residues. CDR3 nucleotides: TGCGCCAGCAGCGGGGAGGCCGTCAATGAGCAGTTCTTC. It specifies CASSGEAVNEQFF.

This clone was recorded once. This chain uses TRBV6-5 with TRBJ2-2; the match to TRBD2 covers 8 bases. V lost 2 bases, J lost 5 bases, and 7 bases stayed unmatched. This CDR3 has 16 residues. Germline loops: CDR1 MNHEY, CDR2 SVGAGI. This CDR3 reads CASSYVGGAKTGELFF. The CDR3 nucleotides are TGTGCCAGCAGTTACGTCGGGGGGGCCAAAACCGGGGAGCTGTTTTTT.